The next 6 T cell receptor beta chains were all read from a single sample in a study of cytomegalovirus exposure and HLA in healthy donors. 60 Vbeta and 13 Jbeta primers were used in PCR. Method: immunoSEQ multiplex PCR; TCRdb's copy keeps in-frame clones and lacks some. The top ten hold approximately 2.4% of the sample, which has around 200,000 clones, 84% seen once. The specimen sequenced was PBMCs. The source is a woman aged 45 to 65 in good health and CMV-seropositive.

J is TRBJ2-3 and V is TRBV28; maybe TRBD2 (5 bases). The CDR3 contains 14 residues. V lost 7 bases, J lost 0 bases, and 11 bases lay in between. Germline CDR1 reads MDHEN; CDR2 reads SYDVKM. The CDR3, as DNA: TGTGCCAGCATCCAGCGGACTAGCACAGATACGCAGTATTTT. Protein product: CASIQRTSTDTQYF.

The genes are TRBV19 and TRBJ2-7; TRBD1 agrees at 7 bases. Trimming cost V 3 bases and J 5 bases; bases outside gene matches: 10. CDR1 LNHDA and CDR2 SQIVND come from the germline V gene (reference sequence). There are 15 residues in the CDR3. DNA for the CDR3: TGTGCCAGTAGTATTTGGTCGACAGGGCGCGACGAGCAGTACTTC. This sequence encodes CASSIWSTGRDEQYF.

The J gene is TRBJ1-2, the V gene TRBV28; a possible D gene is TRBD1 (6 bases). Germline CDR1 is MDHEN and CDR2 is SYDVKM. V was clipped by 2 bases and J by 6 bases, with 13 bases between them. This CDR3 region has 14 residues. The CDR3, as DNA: TGTGCCAGCAGTTTAGGGGGGGCCCAAAATGGCTACACCTTC. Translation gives CASSLGGAQNGYTF.

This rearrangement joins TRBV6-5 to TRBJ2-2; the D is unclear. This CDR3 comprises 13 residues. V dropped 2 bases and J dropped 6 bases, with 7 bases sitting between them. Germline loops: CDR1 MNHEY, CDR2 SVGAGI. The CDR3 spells CASSYIGAGELFF. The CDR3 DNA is TGTGCCAGCAGTTACATAGGAGCCGGGGAGCTGTTTTTT.

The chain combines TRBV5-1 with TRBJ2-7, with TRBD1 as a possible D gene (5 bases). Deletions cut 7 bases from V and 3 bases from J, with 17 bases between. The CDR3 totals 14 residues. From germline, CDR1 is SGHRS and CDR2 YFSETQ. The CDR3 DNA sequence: TGCGCCAGCGGTGCAGGGCAGGCTAACTACGAGCAGTACTTC. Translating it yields CASGAGQANYEQYF.

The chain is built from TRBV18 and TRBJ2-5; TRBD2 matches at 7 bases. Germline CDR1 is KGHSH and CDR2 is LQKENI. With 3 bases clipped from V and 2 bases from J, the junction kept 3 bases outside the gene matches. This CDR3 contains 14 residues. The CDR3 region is CASSPGGKQETQYF. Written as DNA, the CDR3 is TGTGCCAGCTCACCCGGGGGGAAACAAGAGACCCAGTACTTC.